The source of this TCR beta chain is a study of cytomegalovirus exposure and HLA in healthy donors. This CDR3 is 13 amino acids long. The V gene lost 4 bases and the J gene lost 6 bases, with 10 bases spanning the gap. The V gene's germline CDR1 is SGDLS and CDR2 YYNGEE. This clone appeared once. What it binds is not known. Unrecorded immune exposure was likely among donors, who were nominally healthy when sampled. Primers included in the PCR were 60 Vbeta and 13 Jbeta primers. The data were produced by immunoSEQ multiplex PCR, yet TCRdb's version contains in-frame clones alone and is incomplete. The sample has 150,000 to 200,000 clones; around 75% are singletons. The study, taken as a whole, reports: Immune exposure information comprised only CMV serostatus.

The sequence derives from a woman between 45 and 65 years old in good health and CMV-seronegative. The sequenced material came from PBMCs. The V and J genes are TRBV9 and TRBJ2-2; D is ambiguous. The CDR3 here is CASSFDLAGELFF. The DNA for the CDR3 is TGTGCCAGCAGCTTCGACTTGGCCGGGGAGCTGTTTTTT.